Reported below is one T cell receptor beta chain. Its antigen is still unknown. The CDR3 extends over 16 amino acids. Germline CDR1 is KGHSH and CDR2 is LQKENI. Trimming pared 3 bases from V and 1 base from J, leaving 13 bases between. Produced via immunoSEQ multiplex PCR; TCRdb's table is partial and in-frame only. The table records 100,000 to 140,000 clones, roughly 87% of them present only once. The sample belongs to a study of graft-versus-host responses after intestinal transplantation. Study observations and caveats: Allograft clonal ratios (graft-versus-host to host-versus-graft) were high in patients who had graft-donor T cell macrochimerism.

The source is a human donor who was the organ donor for an intestinal transplant. The chain combines TRBV18 with TRBJ1-5; D possibly corresponds to TRBD1 (5 bases). This specimen was unstimulated CD4+ T cells sorted from spleen or lymph node cells, taken before transplant. The CDR3 spells CASSPGRWRSNQPQHF. The DNA of the CDR3 is TGTGCCAGCTCACCGGGACGGTGGCGGAGCAATCAGCCCCAGCATTTT. The variable domain in full, completed from reference TRBV18 and TRBJ1-5, reads NAGVMQNPRHLVRRRGQEARLRCSPMKGHSHVYWYRQLPEEGLKFMVYLQKENIIDESGMPKERFSAEFPKEGPSILRIQQVVRGDSAAYFCASSPGRWRSNQPQHFGDGTRLSIL.